Sequencing of this T cell receptor beta chain was carried out in a study of blood T cells in healthy people across ages. With 1 base clipped from V and 8 bases from J, the junction kept 10 bases outside the gene matches. The germline CDR1 and CDR2 sequences are SGHVS and FQNEAQ. This CDR3 has 15 residues. Combining a sample-barcoded 5' primer with a J-beta primer mix, a second PCR ran for 7 to 11 cycles. TCRdb analysed the 5' RACE reads with MiXCR anew, one entry per CDR3 protein. The table lists about 1.8 million distinct CDR3 sequences, around 50% of them singletons. This sequence joins TRBV7-8 and TRBJ1-2; TRBD1 aligns across 7 bases. The clonotype was recovered from a woman aged 40 to 50 in good health. Specimen: blood. CDR3 coding DNA: TGTGCCAGCAGCTTAGGATGGGCGCAGGGGGGAGGCTACACCTTC. This sequence encodes CASSLGWAQGGGYTF.